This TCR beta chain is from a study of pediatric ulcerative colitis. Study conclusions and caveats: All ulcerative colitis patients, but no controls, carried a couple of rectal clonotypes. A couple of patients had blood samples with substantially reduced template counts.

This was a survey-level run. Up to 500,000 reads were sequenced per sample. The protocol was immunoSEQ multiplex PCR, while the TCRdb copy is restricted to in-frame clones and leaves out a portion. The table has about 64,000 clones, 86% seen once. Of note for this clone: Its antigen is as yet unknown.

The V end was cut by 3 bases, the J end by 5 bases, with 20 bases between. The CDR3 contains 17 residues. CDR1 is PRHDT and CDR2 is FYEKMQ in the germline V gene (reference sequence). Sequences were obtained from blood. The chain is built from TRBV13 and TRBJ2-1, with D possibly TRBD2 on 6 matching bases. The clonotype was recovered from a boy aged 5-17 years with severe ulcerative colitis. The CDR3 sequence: CASSFSGTGPYDNEQFF. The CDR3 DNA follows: TGTGCCAGCAGCTTCTCAGGGACTGGCCCTTACGACAATGAGCAGTTCTTC.